This T cell receptor (beta chain) was documented in a study of blood T cell repertoires in COVID-19. At the level of the study: PBMCs, B-cell-depleted T cells, or T cells provided the cDNA or gDNA that made up the material.

The data were produced by immunoSEQ multiplex PCR, yet TCRdb's version contains in-frame clones alone and is incomplete. In the table there are 140,000 to 150,000 clones, more than 75% of which are singletons. CDR3 length: 14 amino acids. V dropped 4 bases and J dropped 6; count of bases not matched to a gene: 5. CDR1 is SGHRS and CDR2 is YFSETQ in the germline V gene. The J gene is TRBJ1-4, the V gene TRBV5-1; 8 bases fit TRBD1. The specimen sequenced was peripheral blood. This clonotype was obtained from a woman aged 50 to 65 with acute or convalescent COVID-19. In nucleotides, the CDR3 is TGCGCCAGCAGCCGACAGGGGTTGGATGAAAAACTGTTTTTT. Amino acid sequence: CASSRQGLDEKLFF.